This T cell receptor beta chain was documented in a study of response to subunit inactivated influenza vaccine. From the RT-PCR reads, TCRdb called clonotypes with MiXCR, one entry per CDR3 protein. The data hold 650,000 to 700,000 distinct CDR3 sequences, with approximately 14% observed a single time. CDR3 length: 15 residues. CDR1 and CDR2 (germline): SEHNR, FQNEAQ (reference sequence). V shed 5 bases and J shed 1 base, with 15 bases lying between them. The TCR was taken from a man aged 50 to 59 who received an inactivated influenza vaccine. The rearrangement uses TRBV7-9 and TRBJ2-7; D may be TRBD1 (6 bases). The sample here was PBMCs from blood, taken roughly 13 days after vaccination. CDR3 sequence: CASSEGHLLSYEQYF. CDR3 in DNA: TGTGCCAGCAGCGAGGGACACCTCCTGTCCTACGAGCAGTACTTC.